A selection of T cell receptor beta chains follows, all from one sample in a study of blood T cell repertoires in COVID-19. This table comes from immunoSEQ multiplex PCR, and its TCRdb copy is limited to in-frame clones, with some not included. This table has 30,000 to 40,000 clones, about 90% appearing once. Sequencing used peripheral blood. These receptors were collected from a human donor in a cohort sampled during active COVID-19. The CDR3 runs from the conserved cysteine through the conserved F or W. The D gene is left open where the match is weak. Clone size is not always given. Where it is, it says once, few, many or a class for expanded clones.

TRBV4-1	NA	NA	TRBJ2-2	TGCGCCAGCAGCCAAGGACTAAACACCGGGGAGCTGTTTTTT	CASSQGLNTGELFF
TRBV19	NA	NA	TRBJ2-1	TGTGCCAGTAGTATAGCTCTCTACAATGAGCAGTTCTTC	CASSIALYNEQFF
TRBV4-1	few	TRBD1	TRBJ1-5	TGCGCCAGCAGCCATGTCTATGGGGACAGCTATCAGCCCCAGCATTTT	CASSHVYGDSYQPQHF
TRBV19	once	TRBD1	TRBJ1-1	TGTGCCAGTAGTGCGACAGGGGGTAACACTGAAGCTTTCTTT	CASSATGGNTEAFF
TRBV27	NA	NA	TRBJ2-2	TGTGCCAGCAGTTTAGAGCCTATCACCGGGGAGCTGTTTTTT	CASSLEPITGELFF
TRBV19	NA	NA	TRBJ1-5	TGTGCCAGTAGAACTCACGTCAATAGCAATCAGCCCCAGCATTTT	CASRTHVNSNQPQHF
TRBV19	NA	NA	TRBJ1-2	TGTGCCAGTAATATTTTTACAGGCGGCGTTAGGGGCTACACCTTC	CASNIFTGGVRGYTF
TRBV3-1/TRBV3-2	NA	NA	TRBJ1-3	TGTGCCAGCAGCCAAGAAGGTTGGCGGGGCACCATATATTTT	CASSQEGWRGTIYF
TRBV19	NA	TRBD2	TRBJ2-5	TGTGCCAGTAGCTCCGGGGGGGGGCAAGAGACCCAGTACTTC	CASSSGGGQETQYF
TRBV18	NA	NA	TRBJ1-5	TGTGCCAGCTCACCACCGACTGGCCCCCAGCATTTT	CASSPPTGPQHF
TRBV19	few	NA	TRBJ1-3	TGTGCCAGTAGCTCCAGGGACTCATGGTCCGGAAACACCATATATTTT	CASSSRDSWSGNTIYF
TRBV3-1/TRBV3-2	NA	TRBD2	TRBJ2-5	TGTGCCAGCAGCCATTCTAGCGGGAGCCCCGCGGAGACCCAGTACTTC	CASSHSSGSPAETQYF
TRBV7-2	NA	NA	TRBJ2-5	TGTGCCAGCAGCCTCAGGAACGAAGAGACCCAGTACTTC	CASSLRNEETQYF
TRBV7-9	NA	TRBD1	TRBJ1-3	TGTGCCAGCAGCTTTAGGGGGCCGGGAAACACCATATATTTT	CASSFRGPGNTIYF
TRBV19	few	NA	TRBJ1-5	TGTGCCAGTCTCGACAGTTGGGCTCAGCCCCAGCATTTT	CASLDSWAQPQHF
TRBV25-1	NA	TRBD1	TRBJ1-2	TGTGCCAGCAGAAATACAGGGGGAGGTGGCTACACCTTC	CASRNTGGGGYTF
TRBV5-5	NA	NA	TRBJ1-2	TGTGCCAGCAGCTTGTTGACAAACGAGTTGGGTGGCTACACCTTC	CASSLLTNELGGYTF
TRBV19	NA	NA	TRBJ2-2	TGTGCCAGTAGTATAGAGAGAGGGACCGGGGAGCTGTTTTTT	CASSIERGTGELFF
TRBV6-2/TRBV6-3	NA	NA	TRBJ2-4	TGTGCCAGCAGTTACCTCGGGACAATGGGCAAAAACATTCAGTACTTC	CASSYLGTMGKNIQYF
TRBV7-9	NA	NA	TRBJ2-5	TGTGCCAGCAGCCCGCAAGAGACCCAGTACTTC	CASSPQETQYF
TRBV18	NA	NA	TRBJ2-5	TGTGCCAGCTCACCAGTCGGGGTTGGAGAGACCCAGTACTTC	CASSPVGVGETQYF
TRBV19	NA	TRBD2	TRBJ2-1	TGTGCCAGTATGGGCGGACTAGGAGTCGGCGATGAGCAGTTCTTC	CASMGGLGVGDEQFF
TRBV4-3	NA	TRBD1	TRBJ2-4	TGCGCCAGCAGCCAACGGCATTGGACAGGGGGATCTAAAAACATTCAGTACTTC	CASSQRHWTGGSKNIQYF
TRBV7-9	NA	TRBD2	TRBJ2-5	TGTGCCAGCAGCTCTAGACTAGCGGGAACAGAGACCCAGTACTTC	CASSSRLAGTETQYF
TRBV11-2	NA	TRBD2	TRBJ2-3	TGTGCCAGCAGCTTAGGCTTTATCGGGACTAGCGACACAGATACGCAGTATTTT	CASSLGFIGTSDTDTQYF
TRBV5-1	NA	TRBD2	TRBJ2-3	TGCGCCAGCAGCTTCCCTAATAGCGGGGCCGTAGATACGCAGTATTTT	CASSFPNSGAVDTQYF
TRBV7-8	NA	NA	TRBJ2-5	TGTGCCAGCAGCTTCGGGGTCGTGGAGACCCAGTACTTC	CASSFGVVETQYF
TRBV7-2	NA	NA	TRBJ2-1	TGTGCCAGCACCCCTAGCAACGCTTTTGCCTCCTACAATGAGCAGTTCTTC	CASTPSNAFASYNEQFF
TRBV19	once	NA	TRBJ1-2	TGTGCCAGTAGAGCCGGGGGGCCCCTCAACTATGGCTACACCTTC	CASRAGGPLNYGYTF
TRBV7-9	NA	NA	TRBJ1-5	TGTGCCAGCAGCTTCTCCGGCAATCAGCCCCAGCATTTT	CASSFSGNQPQHF
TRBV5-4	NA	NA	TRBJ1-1	TGTGCCAGCAGCTCCGAACCCATCGGGGGGAATGGTGAAGCTTTCTTT	CASSSEPIGGNGEAFF
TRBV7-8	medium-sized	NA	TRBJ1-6	TGTGCCAGCAGCTTCCAGGGCAGTACCAATTCACCCCTCCACTTT	CASSFQGSTNSPLHF
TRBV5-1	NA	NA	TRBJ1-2	TGCGCCAGCAGCTTGGATTCCCTTAACTATGGCTACACCTTC	CASSLDSLNYGYTF
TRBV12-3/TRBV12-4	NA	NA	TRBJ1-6	TGTGCCAGCAGTTTCAATAATTCACCCCTCCACTTT	CASSFNNSPLHF